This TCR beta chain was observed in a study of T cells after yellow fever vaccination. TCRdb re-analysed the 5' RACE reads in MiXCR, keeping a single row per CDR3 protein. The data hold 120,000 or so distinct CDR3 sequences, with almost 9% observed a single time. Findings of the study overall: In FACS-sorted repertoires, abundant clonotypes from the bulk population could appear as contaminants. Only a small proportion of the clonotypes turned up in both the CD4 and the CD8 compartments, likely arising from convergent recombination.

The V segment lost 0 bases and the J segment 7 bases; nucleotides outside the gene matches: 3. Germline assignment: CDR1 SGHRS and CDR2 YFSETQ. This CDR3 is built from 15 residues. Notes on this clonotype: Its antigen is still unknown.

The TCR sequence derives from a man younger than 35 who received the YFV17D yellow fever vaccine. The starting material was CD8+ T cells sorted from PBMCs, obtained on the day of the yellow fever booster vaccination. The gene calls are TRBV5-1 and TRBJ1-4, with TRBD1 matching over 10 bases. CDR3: CASSLVGQGLEKLFF. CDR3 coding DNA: TGCGCCAGCAGCTTGGTGGGACAGGGGCTTGAAAAACTGTTTTTT.